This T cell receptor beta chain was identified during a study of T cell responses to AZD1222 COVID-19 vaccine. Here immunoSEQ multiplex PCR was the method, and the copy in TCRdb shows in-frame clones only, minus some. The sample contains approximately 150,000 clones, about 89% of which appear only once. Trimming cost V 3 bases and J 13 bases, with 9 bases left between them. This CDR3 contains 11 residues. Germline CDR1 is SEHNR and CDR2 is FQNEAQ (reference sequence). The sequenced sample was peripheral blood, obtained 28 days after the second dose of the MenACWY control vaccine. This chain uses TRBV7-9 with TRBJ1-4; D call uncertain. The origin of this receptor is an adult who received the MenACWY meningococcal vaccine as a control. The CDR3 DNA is TGTGCCAGCAGCTTTGGGGATGGACTGTTTTTT. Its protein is CASSFGDGLFF.